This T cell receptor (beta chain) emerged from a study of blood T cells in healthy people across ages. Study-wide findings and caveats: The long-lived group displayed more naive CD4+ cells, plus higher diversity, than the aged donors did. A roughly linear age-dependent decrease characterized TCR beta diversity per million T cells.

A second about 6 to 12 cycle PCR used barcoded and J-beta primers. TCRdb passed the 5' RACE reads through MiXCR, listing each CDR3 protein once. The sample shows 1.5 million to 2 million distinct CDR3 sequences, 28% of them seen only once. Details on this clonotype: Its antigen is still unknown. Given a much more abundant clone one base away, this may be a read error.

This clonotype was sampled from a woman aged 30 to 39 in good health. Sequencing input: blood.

Here the CDR3 DNA reads TGCAGTGCTATAGCGGGAGATGTCTACAATGAGCAGTACTTC. Translating it yields CSAIAGDVYNEQYF. This chain uses TRBV20-1 with TRBJ2-5; 9 bases are a match to TRBD2. Germline lookup yields CDR1 DFQATT and CDR2 SNEGSKA (reference sequence). The CDR3 covers 14 residues. V was pared by 4 bases and J by 11 bases, with 14 bases of the junction left unmatched.